This T cell receptor beta chain was recorded in a study of cytomegalovirus exposure and HLA in healthy donors. Across the study: Earlier findings included roughly 120 million unique TCR beta sequences obtained from about 180 million T cells. Clustering assigned around 77% of the approximately 390 genotyped donors to the Caucasian-associated ancestry cluster. Findings of the study overall: The authors listed around 150 TCR beta chains as cytomegalovirus-associated. It was confirmed in vitro that a few of the CMV-associated chains were specific for CMV antigens.

A word on this clone: The antigen remains undetermined.

Germline-derived CDR1 and CDR2 are MNHEY and SMNVEV (reference sequence). CDR3 length: 13 residues. Between the trimmed V and J ends, which lost 10 bases and 5 bases, there was a span of 18 bases. 60 Vbeta and 13 Jbeta primers were used in PCR. TCRdb's copy holds only in-frame clones and misses some; the assay was immunoSEQ multiplex PCR. The sample holds roughly 120,000 clones; roughly four fifths are singletons and the top ten take roughly a fifth. Sequencing input: PBMCs. This receptor was obtained from a man aged 25-45 years in good health and CMV-seropositive. The rearrangement links TRBV27 to TRBJ2-7; tentative D call: TRBD1 (6 bases). The CDR3 is CATHGLDSNEQYF. The CDR3 DNA follows: TGTGCCACACATGGTTTGGACAGTAACGAGCAGTACTTC.